The rows below give T cell receptor beta chains drawn from one sample of a study of T cell responses to AZD1222 COVID-19 vaccine. The repertoire was sequenced with immunoSEQ multiplex PCR; TCRdb's copy has only in-frame clones and lacks some. The data hold about 76,000 clones, with over 65% observed a single time. The sequenced sample was peripheral blood, obtained 28 days after the second dose of the MenACWY control vaccine. Receptors originate from an adult who received the MenACWY meningococcal vaccine as a control. Both conserved end residues are part of each CDR3. The order of the fields is CDR3 protein, clone size, V gene, J gene. Some rows have no size entry. The others give once, few or many, or a class for an expanded clone.

cdr3_aa: CASSPRLEGGSNEQFF
clone_size: NA
v_call: TRBV9
j_call: TRBJ2-1

cdr3_aa: CASSLRTVSGELFF
clone_size: NA
v_call: TRBV7-9
j_call: TRBJ2-2

cdr3_aa: CAISEYEDSADTQYF
clone_size: NA
v_call: TRBV10-3
j_call: TRBJ2-3

cdr3_aa: CASSLARRSGNTIYF
clone_size: NA
v_call: TRBV7-8
j_call: TRBJ1-3

cdr3_aa: CASSYERGPDTQYF
clone_size: few
v_call: TRBV7-9
j_call: TRBJ2-3

cdr3_aa: CASSQDRSGRLGGYTF
clone_size: NA
v_call: TRBV4-3
j_call: TRBJ1-2

cdr3_aa: CASSKGPGFTTNYGYTF
clone_size: once
v_call: TRBV19
j_call: TRBJ1-2

cdr3_aa: CASSTESYGYTF
clone_size: once
v_call: TRBV2
j_call: TRBJ1-2

cdr3_aa: CSAGTSGGGHEETQYF
clone_size: once
v_call: TRBV29-1
j_call: TRBJ2-5

cdr3_aa: CASSLWYNEQFF
clone_size: NA
v_call: TRBV5-6
j_call: TRBJ2-1

cdr3_aa: CASNPRGYRNSPLHF
clone_size: NA
v_call: TRBV7-3
j_call: TRBJ1-6

cdr3_aa: CASSLRTGGFSEAFF
clone_size: NA
v_call: TRBV14
j_call: TRBJ1-1

cdr3_aa: CASSQGALLGTQYF
clone_size: NA
v_call: TRBV14
j_call: TRBJ2-5